This entry describes one T cell receptor (beta chain). Study processing details: How many nucleated cells were present was estimated from reference gene primer amplification. Clones were read by immunoSEQ multiplex PCR, and TCRdb kept only the in-frame ones, dropping some. That table supplies the V and J calls and clone size; D and trimming were determined from the DNA. The table has hundreds of thousands of clones, 87% seen once. Membership in each cohort depended on participant-reported clinical history. The data are from a study of blood T cell repertoires in COVID-19. About the study: PBMCs, B-cell-depleted T cells, or T cells provided the cDNA or gDNA that made up the material.

There are 15 residues in the CDR3. Trimming cost V 3 bases and J 3 bases, with 15 bases left between them. Germline CDR1 reads MNHNS; CDR2 reads SASEGT. The V and J genes are TRBV6-1 and TRBJ2-7; possibly TRBD2 for D (6 bases). Sequencing was carried out using PBMCs or T cells enriched from blood (not recorded which). The receptor was derived from a woman in her thirties or forties who had recovered from COVID-19. CDR3 sequence reads: CASSERRARGYEQYF. CDR3 nucleotides: TGTGCCAGCAGTGAGAGACGGGCGCGGGGCTACGAGCAGTACTTC.